The present T cell receptor beta chain was sequenced within a study of T cell responses to AZD1222 COVID-19 vaccine (dated by TCRdb to about 2021). Background on the whole study: TCR sequencing covered over 230 trial participants: some 210 given two doses of AZD1222 and some 25 given two doses of MenACWY control vaccine. Trial participants were enrolled by age into subgroups of 18-55, 56-69 and 70-plus years, and 148, 28 and 57 TCR-sequenced participants, respectively, were included in these subgroups. The paper as a whole reports these results and caveats: Because no samples from the day 14 peak response were available, repertoires could be characterized only after the peak T cell response. Spike-specific TCR breadth and depth rose significantly after two AZD1222 doses compared with day 0 and with MenACWY recipients. Most participants were white British and females outnumbered males, and the authors suggested that clonal diversity may have been underestimated. Reportedly, almost half of the unique spike-specific TCRs recognized epitopes lying outside the regions that are mutated in the B.1.351 and B.1.1.7 variants. Conclusions about previously exposed vaccinees are limited, since just five or six AZD1222 recipients were seropositive for SARS-CoV-2 at baseline. CD4 TCRs associated with the vaccine covered the entire spike protein, and the dominant responses were in regions 160-218 and 743-854. The 56-69-year group was small, and its depth increase did not reach significance, likely because of low power.

The label giving this sample's time point can be read as: about 28 days (+/-7) after the second vaccine dose. AZD1222 recipients given second doses at about 4 weeks or at about 12 weeks were pooled, since spike-specific TCR depth and breadth were not found to differ between the two schedules. Vaccinee samples came from UK trials COV001 and COV002, including a single-blind randomized controlled phase 2/3 trial of AZD1222 (ChAdOx1 nCoV-19) in healthy adults. For TCRbeta chain sequencing, PBMC samples were collected from trial participants at day 0 and at day 28 after the second dose. On this clone itself: The antigen this receptor binds is unknown. There are no base qualities to consult, and no much larger clone falls within one base.

The CDR3 regions of human TCRbeta chains were analyzed by immunosequencing. Per the source publication's procedure: Repertoire TCRs were matched against a reference library of SARS-CoV-2-specific TCRs generated with the MIRA antigen-specificity platform. Breadth was defined as the fraction of unique TCRs that were SARS-CoV-2-associated. Depth was defined as the fraction of total T cells that were SARS-CoV-2-associated. Using the MIRA data, each spike-specific TCR was mapped to the spike region that the TCR reacts to and placed in a CD4 or CD8 class. Log10-transformed breadth and depth values were compared by one-way ANOVA with Sidak's multiple comparisons tests. This immuneACCESS table, as held by TCRdb, lists in-frame sequences with V and J called but not all clones. Of the missing ones, under half trace to an unresolved V gene in checked studies; the others have no known cause. V and J calls and clone size come straight from that table; D and trimming were deduced from the DNA. This sample gives about 160,000 clones in total; roughly 90% of them show up just once. The ten most abundant clones make up 4% to 5.5% of the sample.

For CDR1 and CDR2, the germline V gene (reference sequence) lists LNHNV and YYDKDF. Relative to germline, V is missing 1 base and J is missing 8 bases, with 11 bases of the junction outside any gene match. The CDR3 has 16 amino acids, counting the end cysteine and phenylalanine. The retained sequence is limited to the CDR3, 48 bases, with the frame set at the first base. Recombination joined TRBV15 with TRBJ2-1, with 7 bases aligning to TRBD1. Here the sequenced sample was peripheral blood, taken 28 days after the second AZD1222 dose. The origin of this receptor is an adult who received the AZD1222 COVID-19 vaccine. The CDR3 has the sequence CATSRVRKGARDEQFF. The sequenced DNA is TGTGCCACCAGCAGAGTAAGAAAGGGGGCCCGGGATGAGCAGTTCTTC.